The 29 T cell receptor beta chains below come from one sample, sequenced in a study of early T cells in non-severe SARS-CoV-2 infection listed by TCRdb under 2021. The protocol used for the library was 5' RACE. Instrument used: NextSeq 500. TCRdb passed the public sequencing reads through fastp at Q25 and MiXCR, retaining productive beta sequences. Each entry is one CDR3 protein sequence, shown with its most common DNA and genes. Here the sample has about 52,000 distinct CDR3 sequences; approximately 7.6% occur a single time. 3.5% to 4.5% of the sample belongs to the ten largest clones. Sequenced sample: whole blood. The receptors stem from an adult who was a healthcare worker with PCR-confirmed SARS-CoV-2 infection or an uninfected control (not recorded which).

The chain combines TRBV1 with TRBJ2-5. TRBV1 is noted as a pseudogene. This CDR3 is built from 15 residues. The CDR3 region has the DNA TGCACCAGCAGCCAGGGTTTGTACTACAAAGAGACCCAGTACTTC. Protein: CTSSQGLYYKETQYF.

This clonotype was detected a few times. The chain recombines TRBV20-1 with TRBJ2-7; no clear D. The V and J ends lost 2 bases and 4 bases respectively, with 9 bases between them. Germline CDR1 is DFQATT and CDR2 is SNEGSKA (reference sequence). The CDR3 has 12 amino acids. The CDR3: CSARLRQYEQYF. The CDR3, as DNA: TGCAGTGCTAGATTGCGGCAGTACGAGCAGTACTTC.

This clonotype has only a few counts. The rearrangement uses TRBV5-1 and TRBJ2-3; the D gene is possibly TRBD2 (6 bases). The germline CDR1 and CDR2 sequences are SGHRS and YFSETQ. There are 14 residues in the CDR3. V lost 4 bases and J 4 bases, leaving 13 bases between the germline ends. Written as DNA, the CDR3 is TGCGCCAGCAGCCTAAACACGGGGGCAGATACGCAGTATTTT. It is translated as CASSLNTGADTQYF.

This clonotype was seen more than once but under ten times. This chain uses TRBV6-7 with TRBJ2-5, with D possibly being TRBD1 (6 bases). TRBV6-7 is noted as an ORF with a role that remains uncertain. This CDR3 is built from 15 residues. Trimming shortened V by 4 bases and J by 2 bases, and 14 bases separated the two germline ends. The CDR3 loop reads CASSSGQNRQETQYF. In nucleotides, the CDR3 is TGTGCCAGCAGTTCCGGACAGAATCGTCAAGAGACCCAGTACTTC.

The chain employs TRBV18 and TRBJ1-1, with D possibly being TRBD1 (5 bases). Trimming shortened V by 3 bases and J by 1 base, and 9 bases separated the two germline ends. The CDR3 runs 14 residues. The V gene's germline CDR1 is KGHSH and CDR2 LQKENI. The CDR3 bases are TGTGCCAGCTCACCGGGACGGGAGAACACTGAAGCTTTCTTT. Amino acids: CASSPGRENTEAFF.

V is TRBV29-1 and J is TRBJ2-3; D call uncertain. Per the germline V gene, CDR1 is SQVTM and CDR2 is ANQGSEA. Trimming shortened V by 6 bases and J by 7 bases, and 14 bases separated the two germline ends. CDR3 length: 12 amino acids. CDR3 protein: CSVAELLNTQYF. CDR3 sequence (DNA): TGCAGCGTCGCCGAGCTTCTTAATACGCAGTATTTT.

This chain uses TRBV28 with TRBJ1-2; D is ambiguous. The germline gives CDR1 MDHEN, CDR2 SYDVKM. The CDR3 is 12 residues long. Trimming pared 2 bases from V and 3 bases from J, leaving 4 bases between. The CDR3 DNA follows: TGTGCCAGCAGTTTACAGGACTATGGCTACACCTTC. The encoded protein is CASSLQDYGYTF.

This chain links TRBV4-1 with TRBJ2-3; 13 bases map to TRBD2. Per germline, CDR1 MGHRA and CDR2 YSYEKL. The CDR3 sequence is 20 residues long. J gave up 4 bases and V 3 bases, and 16 bases lay outside the gene matches. CDR3 sequence reads: CASSHLVLLAGGLKADTQYF. The CDR3 DNA reads as TGCGCCAGCAGCCATCTTGTTTTACTAGCGGGGGGGCTTAAGGCAGATACGCAGTATTTT.

This clonotype was seen at least ten times. The rearrangement joins TRBV12-3 or TRBV12-4 to TRBJ2-3; 11 bases fit TRBD2. The trim removed 1 base at V and 3 bases at J, leaving 9 bases unmatched. This CDR3 spans 18 amino acids. The CDR3 protein is CASSLEVAGGPDTDTQYF. The CDR3 nucleotides are TGTGCCAGCAGTTTAGAGGTAGCGGGGGGGCCAGATACAGATACGCAGTATTTT.

The chain uses TRBV10-1 and TRBJ2-7, with TRBD2 as a possible D gene (6 bases). CDR1 WNHNN and CDR2 SYGVQD come from the germline V gene (reference sequence). CDR3 length equals 13 residues. The V end was cut by 3 bases, the J end by 2 bases, with 8 bases between. CDR3 sequence: CASSEIAAYEQYF. The CDR3, as DNA: TGCGCCAGCAGTGAAATAGCGGCCTACGAGCAGTACTTC.

The chain uses TRBV20-1 and TRBJ2-3; D is tentatively TRBD1 or TRBD2 (5 bases each). The CDR3 is 13 amino acids. Germline loops: CDR1 DFQATT, CDR2 SNEGSKA (reference sequence). Trimming removed 6 bases at V and 1 base at J, with 11 bases between. The CDR3 nucleotides read TGCAGTGCCCCCGGGACCGGCACAGATACGCAGTATTTT. Translation gives CSAPGTGTDTQYF.

This clonotype has just a few counts. This rearrangement joins TRBV2 to TRBJ1-1, with TRBD1 identical over 8 bases. The germline CDR1 and CDR2 sequences are SNHLY and FYNNEI. The J segment lost 4 bases and the V segment lost 6 bases, leaving 7 bases of the junction unmatched. This CDR3 spans 14 amino acids. The CDR3 region has the DNA TGTGCCAGCAGGGCAACAGGGGGGAGCACTGAAGCTTTCTTT. This codes for CASRATGGSTEAFF.

This clonotype occurred a few times. This sequence joins TRBV29-1 and TRBJ2-5; D is possibly TRBD2 (5 bases). V dropped 6 bases and J dropped 4 bases, with 15 bases sitting between them. The CDR3 spans 13 residues. CDR1 and CDR2 from the germline V gene are SQVTM and ANQGSEA. The CDR3 reads CSVLAQSGETQYF. CDR3 nucleotides: TGCAGCGTGTTGGCCCAGAGCGGAGAGACCCAGTACTTC.

This clonotype was seen more than once but under ten times. The CDR3 DNA is TGTGCCAGCAGTCCCTTGGGGGGTAATTCACCCCTCCACTTT. As protein: CASSPLGGNSPLHF. V gene TRBV27 combines with J gene TRBJ1-6; tentative D call: TRBD1 (5 bases). Germline V CDR1 and CDR2: MNHEY, SMNVEV (reference sequence). The V end lost 5 bases, the J end lost 6 bases, and 11 bases lay between the germline ends. The CDR3 length is 14 residues.

The chain joins TRBV4-1 to TRBJ2-4; no reliable D call. The germline V gene encodes CDR1 MGHRA and CDR2 YSYEKL. V lost 1 base and J 2 bases, leaving 15 bases between the germline ends. The CDR3 is made up of 17 amino acids. CDR3 sequence: CASSQVWPAISKNIQYF. CDR3 bases: TGCGCCAGCAGCCAAGTGTGGCCAGCCATCTCCAAAAACATTCAGTACTTC.

The chain joins TRBV19 to TRBJ1-3; no clear D. CDR1 LNHDA and CDR2 SQIVND come from the germline V gene (reference sequence). Trimming took off 3 bases at V and 0 bases at J, with 15 bases between the two ends. CDR3 length equals 17 residues. The CDR3 DNA is TGTGCCAGTAGTATCACCGGTGGGGTGATCTCTGGAAACACCATATATTTT. As protein: CASSITGGVISGNTIYF. The variable domain in full, with the rest retrieved from reference TRBV19 and TRBJ1-3, is DGGITQSPKYLFRKEGQNVTLSCEQNLNHDAMYWYRQDPGQGLRLIYYSQIVNDFQKGDIAEGYSVSREKKESFPLTVTSAQKNPTAFYLCASSITGGVISGNTIYFGEGSWLTVV.

The rearrangement uses TRBV2 and TRBJ2-3, with 10 bases aligning to TRBD1. V gave up 8 bases and J gave up 6 bases; unmatched junction bases: 8. CDR1 and CDR2 from the germline V gene are SNHLY and FYNNEI. The CDR3 sequence is 14 residues long. The CDR3 DNA reads TGTGCCAGCGTCCGGGACAGGGGCTGGGATACGCAGTATTTT. Translated, it gives CASVRDRGWDTQYF.

In its sample, this clonotype was seen a few times. V usage is TRBV3-1 and J usage is TRBJ1-1; a possible D gene is TRBD1 (5 bases). Trimming stripped 5 bases from V and 1 base from J, with 11 bases between. The CDR3 consists of 14 residues. Germline V gene lookup returns CDR1 LGHDT and CDR2 YNNKEL (reference sequence). DNA for the CDR3: TGTGCCAGCAGCACCAGGGTTACGAACACTGAAGCTTTCTTT. It yields the protein CASSTRVTNTEAFF. Supplemented by reference TRBV3-1 and TRBJ1-1, the full variable domain reads DTAVSQTPKYLVTQMGNDKSIKCEQNLGHDTMYWYKQDSKKFLKIMFSYNNKELIINETVPNRFSPKSPDKAHLNLHINSLELGDSAVYFCASSTRVTNTEAFFGQGTRLTVV.

This clonotype was recorded a few times. The V call is TRBV28, the J call TRBJ2-7, with 8 bases lining up with TRBD1. The V gene's germline CDR1 is MDHEN and CDR2 SYDVKM. V trimming: 5 bases; J trimming: 6 bases; junction bases outside the gene matches: 6. This CDR3 contains 13 residues. CDR3 coding DNA: TGTGCCAGCAGTATGACAGGGGTGGGCGAGCAGTACTTC. Protein: CASSMTGVGEQYF.

This clonotype was counted ten times or more. This chain links TRBV6-2 or TRBV6-3 with TRBJ2-1, with D possibly being TRBD2 (7 bases). In germline, CDR1 is MNHEY, CDR2 SVGEGT. CDR3 size: 15 residues. With 2 bases removed from V and 4 bases from J, the gap between germline ends came to 12 bases. The CDR3 loop is CASSYRGRGYNEQFF. CDR3 sequence (DNA): TGTGCCAGCAGTTACCGAGGGAGGGGGTACAATGAGCAGTTCTTC.

The gene calls are TRBV19 and TRBJ1-6; D not certain. CDR1 is LNHDA, CDR2 SQIVND, per germline (reference sequence). Trimming removed 3 bases from V and 9 bases from J, with 9 bases in between. This CDR3 spans 13 amino acids. DNA of the CDR3: TGTGCCAGTAGTATCATCCTTGGTTCACCCCTCCACTTT. Protein product: CASSIILGSPLHF.

The sample holds many counts of this clonotype. The chain couples TRBV5-1 to TRBJ2-7; the D gene could be TRBD1 or TRBD2 (5 bases each). Trimming removed 0 bases at V and 5 bases at J, with 15 bases between. There are 15 residues in the CDR3. The germline V gene encodes CDR1 SGHRS and CDR2 YFSETQ. This CDR3 is CASSLGGTGRDEQYF. CDR3 bases: TGCGCCAGCAGCTTGGGGGGGACGGGACGAGACGAGCAGTACTTC.

The V call is TRBV10-1, the J call TRBJ2-7; maybe TRBD2 (6 bases). The V gene lost 3 bases and the J gene lost 5 bases, with 14 bases spanning the gap. CDR3 size: 14 residues. From germline, CDR1 is WNHNN and CDR2 SYGVQD (reference sequence). The CDR3 is CASSDGSGPNEQYF. The CDR3, as DNA: TGCGCCAGCAGTGATGGTAGCGGTCCGAACGAGCAGTACTTC.

The chain joins TRBV28 to TRBJ2-4; tentative D call: TRBD1 (8 bases). This CDR3 is 16 amino acids long. Germline V gene sequence: CDR1 MDHEN, CDR2 SYDVKM. V was cut by 10 bases and J by 0 bases, with 19 bases left in between. CDR3 amino acids: CATTTGGGLAKNIQYF. CDR3 bases: TGTGCCACGACAACAGGGGGGGGACTAGCCAAAAACATTCAGTACTTC.

Ten or more counts support this clonotype. The chain employs TRBV5-6 and TRBJ1-1; D unresolved. V gave up 1 base and J gave up 0 bases, with 10 bases separating them. The V gene's germline CDR1 is SGHDT and CDR2 YYEEEE. The CDR3 extends over 15 amino acids. The CDR3 is CASSLLHALNTEAFF. CDR3 coding DNA: TGTGCCAGCAGCTTGCTCCACGCCTTGAACACTGAAGCTTTCTTT.

V is TRBV12-3 or TRBV12-4 and J is TRBJ1-2; 8 bases line up with TRBD1. Germline trimming cut 6 bases from V and 5 bases from J; bases unmatched to any gene: 14. The CDR3 totals 16 residues. CDR3 nucleotides: TGTGCCAGCAGCACTCGAGACAGGGGACAGTCGTATGGCTACACCTTC. Translated: CASSTRDRGQSYGYTF.

The sample holds many counts of this clonotype. The chain carries TRBV5-1 and TRBJ1-2, with a possible D match to TRBD1 (5 bases). Trimming removed 4 bases from V and 3 bases from J, with 25 bases in between. The CDR3 has 18 amino acids. Germline V gene lookup returns CDR1 SGHRS and CDR2 YFSETQ. The CDR3 bases are TGCGCCAGCAGCAGGGAGACAGTTAGGTCCGGGTACGACTATGGCTACACCTTC. It translates to CASSRETVRSGYDYGYTF.

This clonotype was picked up many times. The rearrangement uses TRBV7-8 and TRBJ2-7, with TRBD2 identical over 13 bases. This CDR3 has 16 residues. CDR1 SGHVS and CDR2 FQNEAQ come from the germline V gene. V was pared by 5 bases and J by 4 bases, with 8 bases of the junction left unmatched. The CDR3 reads CASSGRTSGSGYEQYF. The CDR3 DNA follows: TGTGCCAGCAGCGGAAGGACTAGCGGGAGTGGGTACGAGCAGTACTTC.

This clonotype turned up a few times. The rearrangement joins TRBV6-1 to TRBJ2-1; D may be TRBD1 or TRBD2 (6 bases each). CDR1 MNHNS and CDR2 SASEGT come from the germline V gene. CDR3 length: 15 amino acids. V lost 4 bases, J lost 6 bases, and 16 bases lay in between. The CDR3 DNA is TGTGCCAGCAGTGTCCCCCAGGGGACTTCCAATGAGCAGTTCTTC. Amino acid sequence: CASSVPQGTSNEQFF.